The 7 T cell receptor beta chains listed next were all sequenced from one sample in a study of breast tumors, draining lymph nodes, adjacent tissues. Breast cancer patients provided tissue from their axillary draining lymph nodes. TCRdb fed the multiplex PCR reads into MiXCR, producing one record per CDR3 protein. Among 120,000 or so distinct CDR3 sequences listed, 20% were seen once. Sequenced input: axillary lymph node tissue. These receptor sequences come from a female donor with breast cancer. Some clones in this sample may be carry-over from other donors' samples.

On this clonotype: This could be a read error, since a much larger clone is one nucleotide away. The rearrangement uses TRBV11-1 and TRBJ1-2, with D unclear. CDR1 and CDR2 from the germline V gene are SGHAT and FQDESV (reference sequence). The CDR3 runs 13 residues. CDR3 region: CACSLPGSYGYTF. The CDR3 bases are TGTGCCTGCAGCTTACCAGGTAGCTATGGCTACACCTTC.

Comment on this clonotype: A much larger clone differs from this one at a single base, so this may be a read error. The chain carries TRBV12-3 or TRBV12-4 and TRBJ2-2, with D maybe TRBD2 (6 bases). There are 13 residues in the CDR3. CDR3 amino acids: CATMGGYTGELSF. In DNA, the CDR3 is TGTGCCACCATGGGGGGATACACCGGGGAGCTGTCTTTT.

Comment on this clonotype: A much larger clone is a single base away; this may be a read error. The V call is TRBV6-6, the J call TRBJ1-3; D uncertain. Trimming pared 8 bases from V and 0 bases from J, leaving 8 bases between. This CDR3 comprises 13 residues. Germline lookup yields CDR1 MNHNY and CDR2 SVGAGI (reference sequence). The CDR3 protein is CASPAGSGNTIYF. Written as DNA, the CDR3 is TGTGCCAGCCCGGCGGGCTCTGGAAACACCATATATTTT.

V and J are TRBV20-1 and TRBJ2-5; the match to TRBD2 covers 12 bases. The J segment lost 5 bases and the V segment lost 8 bases, leaving 15 bases of the junction unmatched. The CDR3 is 16 residues long. The germline CDR1 and CDR2 sequences are DFQATT and SNEGSKA (reference sequence). CDR3 sequence reads: CSTSARRLAGGETQYF. In DNA, the CDR3 is TGCAGTACTTCAGCCCGAAGGCTAGCGGGGGGGGAGACCCAGTACTTC.

The chain combines TRBV19 with TRBJ1-5; D unclear. Germline V gene sequence: CDR1 LNHDA, CDR2 SQIVND (reference sequence). CDR3 length: 13 amino acids. V was trimmed by 3 bases and J by 5 bases, leaving 8 bases between them. CDR3 bases: TGTGCCAGTAGTATGGCTAGTCATCAGCCCCAGCATTTT. Amino acids: CASSMASHQPQHF. Looking up the rest from reference TRBV19 and TRBJ1-5 gives the full variable domain: DGGITQSPKYLFRKEGQNVTLSCEQNLNHDAMYWYRQDPGQGLRLIYYSQIVNDFQKGDIAEGYSVSREKKESFPLTVTSAQKNPTAFYLCASSMASHQPQHFGDGTRLSIL.

This clonotype was observed many times. The chain links TRBV20-1 to TRBJ1-5, with TRBD1 as a possible D gene (6 bases). The ends were cut back, 1 base at V and 2 bases at J, with 9 bases in the middle. Germline lookup yields CDR1 DFQATT and CDR2 SNEGSKA (reference sequence). The CDR3 totals 14 residues. In DNA form, the CDR3 reads TGCAGTGCTAGAGTGACAGGTGGCAATCAGCCCCAGCATTTT. It encodes CSARVTGGNQPQHF.

The table lists this clonotype with many counts. V gene TRBV12-3 or TRBV12-4 combines with J gene TRBJ1-3, with a tentative D call TRBD1 (6 bases). CDR3 length: 15 residues. The V end was cut by 6 bases, the J end by 0 bases, with 12 bases between. CDR3 loop: CASSSDRTSGNTIYF. In nucleotides, the CDR3 is TGTGCCAGCAGCAGCGACAGGACCTCTGGAAACACCATATATTTT.